The clone carrying this TCR beta chain was picked up a small number of times. The sample originates from a study of blood T cell repertoires in COVID-19. Study at large: Researchers got acute and convalescent COVID-19 samples from the United States, Italy and Spain.

The CDR3 length is 15 residues. Trimming removed 6 bases from V and 7 bases from J; junction bases left unmatched: 11. The V gene's germline CDR1 is SGHNT and CDR2 YYREEE (reference sequence). The method was immunoSEQ multiplex PCR; TCRdb's version includes in-frame clones alone and lacks a portion of them. This table holds 150,000 to 200,000 clones, 83% found once. Sequenced input: peripheral blood. The J gene is TRBJ2-2, the V gene TRBV5-4, with TRBD2 matching 8 bases. This clonotype was sampled from a human donor in a cohort sampled during active COVID-19. CDR3 nucleotides: TGTGCCAGCACCCTCACGGGAGGGCTGGGCGGGGAGCTGTTTTTT. This encodes CASTLTGGLGGELFF.